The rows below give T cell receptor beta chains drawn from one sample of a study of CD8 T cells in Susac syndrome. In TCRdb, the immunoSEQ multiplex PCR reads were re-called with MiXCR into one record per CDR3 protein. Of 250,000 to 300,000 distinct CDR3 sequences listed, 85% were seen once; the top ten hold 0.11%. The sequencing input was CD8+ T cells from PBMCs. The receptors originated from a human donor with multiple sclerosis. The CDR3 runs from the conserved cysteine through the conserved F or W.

cdr3_aa: CASSPGRASYEQYF
cdr3_length: 14
v_call: TRBV13
j_call: TRBJ2-7

cdr3_aa: CATRGAQETQYF
cdr3_length: 12
v_call: TRBV6-2/TRBV6-3
j_call: TRBJ2-5

cdr3_aa: CASSPQPGTRYNEKLFF
cdr3_length: 17
v_call: TRBV27
j_call: TRBJ1-4

cdr3_aa: CASSFEGGNQPQHF
cdr3_length: 14
v_call: TRBV5-1
j_call: TRBJ1-5

cdr3_aa: CASSAQGRRDYNEQFF
cdr3_length: 16
v_call: TRBV9
j_call: TRBJ2-1

cdr3_aa: CASSPLSDEQFF
cdr3_length: 12
v_call: TRBV11-2
j_call: TRBJ2-1

cdr3_aa: CASSQVAPPGAPYEQYF
cdr3_length: 17
v_call: TRBV4-1
j_call: TRBJ2-7

cdr3_aa: CSAQTSGTAYNEQFF
cdr3_length: 15
v_call: TRBV20-1
j_call: TRBJ2-1

cdr3_aa: CASSFIEGPAYGYTF
cdr3_length: 15
v_call: TRBV28
j_call: TRBJ1-2

cdr3_aa: CATSQRTAQAGSTDTQYF
cdr3_length: 18
v_call: TRBV15
j_call: TRBJ2-3

cdr3_aa: CASSWGLAGRGSYEQYF
cdr3_length: 17
v_call: TRBV28
j_call: TRBJ2-7

cdr3_aa: CASSQDPAVGSEQYF
cdr3_length: 15
v_call: TRBV14
j_call: TRBJ2-7

cdr3_aa: CASRGGQTYTGELFF
cdr3_length: 15
v_call: TRBV5-1
j_call: TRBJ2-2

cdr3_aa: CASSFGLAGLLSPADTQYF
cdr3_length: 19
v_call: TRBV5-5
j_call: TRBJ2-3

cdr3_aa: CASSQGQGSNQPQHF
cdr3_length: 15
v_call: TRBV4-1
j_call: TRBJ1-5

cdr3_aa: CASSLVGLNNEQFF
cdr3_length: 14
v_call: TRBV7-6
j_call: TRBJ2-1

cdr3_aa: CASNGGLAGGYEQYF
cdr3_length: 15
v_call: TRBV9
j_call: TRBJ2-7

cdr3_aa: CASSLPGQRGSYNEQFF
cdr3_length: 17
v_call: TRBV9
j_call: TRBJ2-1

cdr3_aa: CSALPLILSSYNEQFF
cdr3_length: 16
v_call: TRBV20-1
j_call: TRBJ2-1

cdr3_aa: CSPRSEGPTDTQYF
cdr3_length: 14
v_call: TRBV29-1
j_call: TRBJ2-3

cdr3_aa: CASSPTTRTGELFF
cdr3_length: 14
v_call: TRBV18
j_call: TRBJ2-2

cdr3_aa: CASSREHSTDTQYF
cdr3_length: 14
v_call: TRBV28
j_call: TRBJ2-3

cdr3_aa: CASSLYAGGDGETQYF
cdr3_length: 16
v_call: TRBV28
j_call: TRBJ2-5

cdr3_aa: CASSLNSFMNTEAFF
cdr3_length: 15
v_call: TRBV5-1
j_call: TRBJ1-1

cdr3_aa: CASSQGDSLYEQYF
cdr3_length: 14
v_call: TRBV3-1
j_call: TRBJ2-7

cdr3_aa: CASSPLQGPMEGYTF
cdr3_length: 15
v_call: TRBV27
j_call: TRBJ1-2

cdr3_aa: CASSVISRDTYEQYF
cdr3_length: 15
v_call: TRBV5-1
j_call: TRBJ2-7

cdr3_aa: CASSVQGTGAATGELFF
cdr3_length: 17
v_call: TRBV7-9
j_call: TRBJ2-2

cdr3_aa: CASSPETGDKYNEQFF
cdr3_length: 16
v_call: TRBV7-9
j_call: TRBJ2-1

cdr3_aa: CASSPRPGLADYNEQFF
cdr3_length: 17
v_call: TRBV11-3
j_call: TRBJ2-1

cdr3_aa: CATRVVGSNQPQHF
cdr3_length: 14
v_call: TRBV27
j_call: TRBJ1-5

cdr3_aa: CASSRGAGVGHEQFF
cdr3_length: 15
v_call: TRBV4-2
j_call: TRBJ2-1

cdr3_aa: CASSFSSGRETQYF
cdr3_length: 14
v_call: TRBV27
j_call: TRBJ2-5

cdr3_aa: CASGPQAQYF
cdr3_length: 10
v_call: TRBV2
j_call: TRBJ2-7

cdr3_aa: CASRRPYQETQYF
cdr3_length: 13
v_call: TRBV27
j_call: TRBJ2-5

cdr3_aa: CASSLRKTGAYEQYF
cdr3_length: 15
v_call: TRBV3-1
j_call: TRBJ2-7

cdr3_aa: CAINGGPYGYTF
cdr3_length: 12
v_call: TRBV10-3
j_call: TRBJ1-2

cdr3_aa: CASSYRVRARGYGYTF
cdr3_length: 16
v_call: TRBV6-5
j_call: TRBJ1-2

cdr3_aa: CASSYELAGAGEQYF
cdr3_length: 15
v_call: TRBV6-5
j_call: TRBJ2-7

cdr3_aa: CASSLHWKYNEQFF
cdr3_length: 14
v_call: TRBV27
j_call: TRBJ2-1

cdr3_aa: CASSYVPSGSSEQFF
cdr3_length: 15
v_call: TRBV6-5
j_call: TRBJ2-1